The TCR beta chain under discussion was sequenced for a study of technical replicates of blood from a handful of donors. The V end was cut by 4 bases, the J end by 0 bases, with 13 bases between. Looked up from germline, CDR1 is SGHVS and CDR2 is FNYEAQ. CDR3 size: 15 residues. Here immunoSEQ multiplex PCR was the method, and the copy in TCRdb shows in-frame clones only, minus some. The sample has some 85,000 clones; just over 95% are singletons. The V and J genes are TRBV7-6 and TRBJ2-7, with D possibly being TRBD2 (6 bases). The sample taken for sequencing was T cells isolated from PBMCs. This TCR derives from a human donor in good health. CDR3: CASSSSAGPSYEQYF. The CDR3 DNA follows: TGTGCCAGCAGCTCAAGCGCGGGACCCTCCTACGAGCAGTACTTC. The full variable domain, its missing parts supplied by reference TRBV7-6 and TRBJ2-7, is GAGVSQSPRYKVTKRGQDVALRCDPISGHVSLYWYRQALGQGPEFLTYFNYEAQQDKSGLPNDRFSAERPEGSISTLTIQRTEQRDSAMYRCASSSSAGPSYEQYFGPGTRLTVT.